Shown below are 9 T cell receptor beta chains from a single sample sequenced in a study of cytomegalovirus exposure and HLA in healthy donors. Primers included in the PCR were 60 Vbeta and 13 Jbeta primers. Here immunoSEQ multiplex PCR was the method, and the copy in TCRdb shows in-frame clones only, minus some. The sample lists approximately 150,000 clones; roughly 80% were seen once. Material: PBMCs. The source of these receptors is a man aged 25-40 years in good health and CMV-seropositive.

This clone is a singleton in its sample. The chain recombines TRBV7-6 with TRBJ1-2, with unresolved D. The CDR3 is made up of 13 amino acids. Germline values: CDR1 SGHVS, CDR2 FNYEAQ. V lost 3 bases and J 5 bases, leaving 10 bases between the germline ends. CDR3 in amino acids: CASSLSVLYGYTF. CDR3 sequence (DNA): TGTGCCAGCAGCTTGAGTGTTTTGTATGGCTACACCTTC.

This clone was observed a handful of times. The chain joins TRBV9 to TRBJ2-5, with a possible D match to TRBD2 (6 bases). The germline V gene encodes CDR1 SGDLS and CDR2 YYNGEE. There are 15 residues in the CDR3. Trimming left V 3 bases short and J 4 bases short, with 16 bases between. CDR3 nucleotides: TGTGCCAGCAGCGAGGGGTTACTAGCATCAGAGACCCAGTACTTC. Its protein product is CASSEGLLASETQYF.

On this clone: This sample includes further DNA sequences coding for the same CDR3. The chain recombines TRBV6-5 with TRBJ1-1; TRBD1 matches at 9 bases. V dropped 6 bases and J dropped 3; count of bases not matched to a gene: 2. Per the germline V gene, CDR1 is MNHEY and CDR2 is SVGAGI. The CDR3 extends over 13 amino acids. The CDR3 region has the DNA TGTGCCAGCAGGGACAGGGGCTACACTGAAGCTTTCTTT. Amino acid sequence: CASRDRGYTEAFF.

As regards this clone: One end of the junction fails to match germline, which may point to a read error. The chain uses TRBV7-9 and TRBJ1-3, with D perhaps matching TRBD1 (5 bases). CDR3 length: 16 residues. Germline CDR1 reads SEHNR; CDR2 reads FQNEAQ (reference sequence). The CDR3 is CSSSLGRANSGNTIYF. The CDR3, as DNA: TGTTCCAGCAGCTTAGGCAGGGCTAACTCTGGAAACACCATATATTTT.

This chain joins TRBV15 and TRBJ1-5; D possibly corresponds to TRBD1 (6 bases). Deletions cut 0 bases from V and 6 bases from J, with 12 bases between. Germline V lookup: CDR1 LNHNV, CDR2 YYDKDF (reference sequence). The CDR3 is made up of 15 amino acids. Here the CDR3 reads CATSRDHQGLQPQHF. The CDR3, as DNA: TGTGCCACCAGCAGAGATCACCAGGGGCTTCAGCCCCAGCATTTT.

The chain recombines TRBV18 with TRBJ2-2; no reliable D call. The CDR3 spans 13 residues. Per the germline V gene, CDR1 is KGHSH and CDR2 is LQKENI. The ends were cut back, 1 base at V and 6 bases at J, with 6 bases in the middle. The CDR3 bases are TGTGCCAGCTCACCACTGTGGCCCGGGGAGCTGTTTTTT. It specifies CASSPLWPGELFF. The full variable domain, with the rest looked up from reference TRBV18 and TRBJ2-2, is NAGVMQNPRHLVRRRGQEARLRCSPMKGHSHVYWYRQLPEEGLKFMVYLQKENIIDESGMPKERFSAEFPKEGPSILRIQQVVRGDSAAYFCASSPLWPGELFFGEGSRLTVL.

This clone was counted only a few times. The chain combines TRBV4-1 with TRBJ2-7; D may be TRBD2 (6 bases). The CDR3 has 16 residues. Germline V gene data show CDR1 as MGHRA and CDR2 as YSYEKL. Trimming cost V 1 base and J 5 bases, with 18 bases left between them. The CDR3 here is CASSQGKGTADNEQYF. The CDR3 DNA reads TGCGCCAGCAGCCAAGGAAAAGGGACTGCTGATAACGAGCAGTACTTC.

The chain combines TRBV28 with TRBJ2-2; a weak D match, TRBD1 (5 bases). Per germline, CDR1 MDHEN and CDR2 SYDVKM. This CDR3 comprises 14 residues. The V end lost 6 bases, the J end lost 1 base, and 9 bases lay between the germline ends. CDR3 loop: CASRGQGNTGELFF. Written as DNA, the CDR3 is TGTGCCAGCAGGGGGCAGGGGAACACCGGGGAGCTGTTTTTT.

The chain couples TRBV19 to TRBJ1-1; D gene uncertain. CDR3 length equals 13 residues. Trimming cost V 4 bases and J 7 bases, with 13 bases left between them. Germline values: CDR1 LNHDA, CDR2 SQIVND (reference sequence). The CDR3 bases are TGTGCCAGTAGTAAAACGGAGGCATATGAAGCTTTCTTT. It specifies CASSKTEAYEAFF.